This T cell receptor beta chain was captured in a study of neurological immune-mediated disorders. This clonotype has ten or more counts. Its antigen remains unknown. The CDR3 runs to 14 residues. Trimming at V came to 11 bases and at J to 5 bases, leaving 10 bases not matched to a gene. CDR1 is MNHEY, CDR2 SMNVEV, per germline (reference sequence). Study-wide results and limits: None of the CDR3 amino acid sequences of expanded clones were shared across subjects, and this suggested private repertoires in all groups.

The authors produced cDNA by 5'RACE using 10-nucleotide random UMIs. TCRdb independently ran MiXCR on the 5' RACE reads; one entry per CDR3 protein. This sample has 55,000 to 70,000 distinct CDR3 sequences, with 3.2% found just once. This receptor was obtained from a woman between 45 and 60 years old with multiple sclerosis. Sequenced: PBMCs. The chain employs TRBV27 and TRBJ2-3; 10 bases match TRBD2. CDR3 in amino acids: CACKSGGAIDTQYF. The CDR3, as DNA: TGTGCCTGCAAAAGCGGGGGGGCGATAGATACGCAGTATTTT.